This T cell receptor (beta chain) originates from a study of healthy donors' naive CD4 and CD8 T cells (dated by TCRdb to the mid-2010s). Study-wide context: Donors were selected to cover three age groups (20-25, 40-50 and 60-70 years, five or six each), with a mean age of approximately 44, and half of the donors were female. For TCR alpha, a new primer set was designed to cover all functional IMGT alpha gene variants, and the remainder of the protocol was kept the same as the beta-chain workflow. Rearranged TCR alpha and beta chains from naive CD4+ and CD8+ T cells were sequenced in the study to test how TCR variation relates to lineage commitment. Peripheral blood mononuclear cells were collected from approximately 18 healthy, unrelated individuals. Donors were HLA-typed by sequencing at HLA-A, -B, -C, -DRB1, -DQB1 and -DPB1 using the SBTexcellerator protocol, an ABI3130xl analyzer and SBTengine software. Study-wide findings and limitations: V genes, J genes and CDR3 charge together appeared to explain around 13% of CD4/CD8 propensity variance, in a largely additive manner. Possible repertoire bias from homeostatic proliferation of naive T cells was not directly addressed. Most V and J gene segments were reportedly biased between naive CD4+ and CD8+ cells, consistently across donors and independent of HLA genotype. Because the alpha and beta chains were sequenced in bulk, pairing them was not possible, and so effects of the combined chains went unevaluated. In both chains, CD4+ lineage was linked to a positively charged CDR3, whereas CD8+ lineage was linked to a negatively charged CDR3.

Note on this clonotype: The target of this receptor is not known. No base quality information exists; no much larger clone differs at one position.

Cells with a CD4+CD8-CD45RO-CD45RA+ profile were isolated by FACS and defined as naive CD4+ T cells, and those with a CD8+CD4-CD45RA+CD27bright profile were defined as naive CD8+ T cells. Antibodies against CD4 (RPA-T4), CD8 (SK1), CD27 (O323), CD45RA (HI100) and CD45RO (UCHL1) were used for sorting. CDR1 and CDR2, looked up from the germline V gene, are MNHEY and SVGAGI. Counted from cysteine to phenylalanine, this CDR3 has 18 amino acids. The kept DNA is CDR3 alone, 54 bases in frame from the first base. Trimming leaves V shorter by 0 bases and J shorter by 6 bases, with the junction holding 9 bases beyond the gene matches. The instrument given in TCRdb is 454 GS FLX Titanium. TCR libraries were built from around 0.5 ug of total RNA with a previously published linear amplification protocol. The Roche/454 Genome Sequencer with Titanium chemistry was used for sequencing. In the original analysis: From about 5 of the healthy donors, a total of approximately 80,000 rearranged TCR alpha transcripts were sequenced. Duplicate transcripts were removed, and unique TCR clonotypes were defined by the CDR3 junction according to IMGT nomenclature. CD4 versus CD8 status was modeled on V and J genes by logistic regression in R 2.13.0, with adjustment for donor effects and Bonferroni correction for multiple testing. TCRdb reran the public reads through fastp at Q25 and MiXCR, keeping productive beta chains. A single entry per CDR3 protein holds the most common genes and DNA from its merged rows. These V and J calls are TCRdb output, not the study's own analysis. Across this sample there are 150,000 to 200,000 distinct CDR3 sequences, with around 70% seen only once. Of the sample, more than 2% is held by the ten largest clones.

Rearrangement joined TRBV6-5 to TRBJ2-5, with 14 junctional bases fitting TRBD2. Sequencing input: naive CD4+ and CD8+ T cells sorted from blood, pooled from several donors. What this sample's cell subset or site label stands for: FACS-sorted naive CD4+ (CD45RO-CD45RA+) and naive CD8+ (CD45RA+CD27bright) T cells. The receptor was isolated from a pool of human donors in good health; the sample pools cells from several healthy donors. CDR3 region: CASSYSTPGLAGVQTQYF. In nucleotides, the sequence is TGTGCCAGCAGTTACTCGACCCCGGGACTAGCGGGAGTTCAGACCCAGTACTTC.